This paragraph reports one TCR beta chain. What it binds is unknown. CDR3 length: 12 amino acids. CDR1 and CDR2 from the germline V gene are DFQATT and SNEGSKA (reference sequence). Between the trimmed V and J ends, which lost 5 bases and 3 bases, there was a span of 7 bases. TCR beta VDJ combinations and CDR3 sequences were profiled from genomic DNA. MiXCR, run by TCRdb on the reads, gives a single entry per CDR3 protein. The sample shows tens of thousands of distinct CDR3 sequences, under 80% of them seen only once. This sample was taken from a study of CD8+CD57+ T cells in acquired aplastic anemia. Study as a whole: Quantities of DNA derived from sorted CD4+ and CD8+ cells averaged 3.2 ug.

Sequencing involved patients with CD8+CD57+ cell expansion previously shown by flow cytometry. There were no patients without severe acquired aplastic anemia. The study, taken as a whole, reports: Patients and controls shared fewer than 30 CD8+ CDR3 sequences.

Source material: sorted CD4+, CD8+, or CD8+CD57+ T cells (not recorded which) from PBMCs. The gene calls are TRBV20-1 and TRBJ1-4, with D unclear. This receptor was obtained from a human donor with aplastic anemia. CDR3 nucleotides: TGCAGTGCTCGCGCTCCTAATGAAAAACTGTTTTTT. The encoded protein is CSARAPNEKLFF.